This T cell receptor (beta chain) derives from a study of T cell responses to AZD1222 COVID-19 vaccine (dated by TCRdb to the early 2020s). For the study in its entirety: AZD1222 recipients with second doses at about 4 weeks or about 12 weeks were pooled, because spike-specific TCR depth and breadth did not differ between schedules. A total of 230 to 250 trial participants underwent TCR sequencing, of whom some 210 received two doses of AZD1222 and some 26 received two doses of the MenACWY control vaccine. Trial participants were enrolled into age subgroups of 18-55, 56-69 and 70-plus years, which contained about 160, 30 and 59 TCR-sequenced participants, respectively.

According to the germline V gene (reference sequence), CDR1 reads LNHDA and CDR2 reads SQIVND. V and J lose 2 bases and 6 bases, and a span of 9 bases separates them. CDR3 length: 13 amino acids, cysteine to phenylalanine. Just the 39-base CDR3 DNA is kept, in frame starting at base 1. The meaning of the sample's time point label: baseline before first vaccination. Vaccinee samples were obtained from the UK trials COV001 and COV002, which included a single-blind randomized controlled phase 2/3 trial of AZD1222 (ChAdOx1 nCoV-19) in healthy adults. For TCRbeta chain sequencing, PBMC samples from trial participants were taken at day 0 and at day 28 after the second dose. The CDR3 regions of human TCRbeta chains were subjected to immunosequencing. Concerning the study's data processing: TCRs in the repertoires were matched against a reference library of SARS-CoV-2-specific TCRs that had been generated with the MIRA antigen-specificity platform. Breadth meant the fraction of unique TCRs that were SARS-CoV-2-associated, whereas depth meant the fraction of total T cells that were SARS-CoV-2-associated. Using the MIRA data, each spike-specific TCR was mapped to the spike region that the TCR reacts to and placed in a CD4 or CD8 class. Log10-transformed breadth and depth values were compared by one-way ANOVA with Sidak's multiple comparisons tests. Imported from immuneACCESS, the table was reduced by TCRdb to in-frame sequences with V and J called. These copies leave out some clones; in studies compared against another copy, an unresolved V gene accounts for under half, and the cause of the remainder is not known. That table supplies the V and J calls and clone size; D and trimming were determined from the DNA. The sample records more than 75,000 clones, about 89% of which are singletons. 7.5% of the sample is held by the ten biggest clonotypes.

This clone was counted a few times. No cognate antigen has been identified for it. Per-base quality was not reported, and no clone a single base away is much larger than it. What the authors observed across the whole study: A significant rise in spike-specific TCR breadth and depth was observed after two AZD1222 doses relative to day 0 and relative to MenACWY recipients. The whole spike protein was spanned by vaccine-associated CD4 TCRs, and dominant responses were seen in regions 160-218 and 743-854. In the small 56-69-year group, the increase in depth fell short of significance, most likely because of low power. Only a handful of AZD1222 recipients were SARS-CoV-2 seropositive at baseline, limiting conclusions about previously exposed vaccinees. Reportedly, almost half of the unique spike-specific TCRs recognized epitopes lying outside the regions that are mutated in the B.1.351 and B.1.1.7 variants. Because no samples from the day 14 peak response were available, repertoires could be characterized only after the peak T cell response. Participants were mostly white British and included more females than males, and it was suggested by the authors that clonal diversity may have been underestimated.

The TCR originated in an adult in good health. Sequenced material: peripheral blood, taken on day 0 of AZD1222 vaccination. The chain uses TRBV19 and TRBJ2-3; the D region possibly corresponds to TRBD1 (6 bases align). DNA sequence: TGTGCCAGTAGTATAAACAGGGCGGATACGCAGTATTTT. The resulting protein is CASSINRADTQYF.